This T cell receptor beta chain originates from a study of T cell responses to AZD1222 COVID-19 vaccine. Study-wide background: Samples with a second dose at about 4 or about 12 weeks were pooled together.

Comment on this clone: Its specificity is not known.

Germline V gene sequence: CDR1 SGDLS, CDR2 YYNGEE. The CDR3 is 16 residues long. V gave up 0 bases and J gave up 6 bases; unmatched junction bases: 5. Study-wide findings and caveats: Repertoires were sampled only after the peak T cell response. CD4 TCRs associated with vaccination spanned spike, dominating at 160-218 and 743-854. Among those given AZD1222, only five to seven were seropositive at baseline.

Clones were sequenced by immunoSEQ multiplex PCR, and TCRdb holds only the in-frame ones, with some missing. The sample holds approximately 140,000 clones; about nine tenths are singletons and the top ten take around 3.6%. The TCR originated in an adult in good health. The starting material was peripheral blood, obtained on day 0 of AZD1222 vaccination. The chain carries TRBV9 and TRBJ2-1; 11 bases match TRBD2. CDR3 nucleotides: TGTGCCAGCAGCGTAGGGGGTAGCGGGAGGGCCAATGAGCAGTTCTTC. Protein sequence: CASSVGGSGRANEQFF.